Listed below are T cell receptor beta chains from one sample, sequenced in a study of blood T cell repertoires in COVID-19. Libraries were prepared by immunoSEQ multiplex PCR; TCRdb keeps only in-frame clonotypes and omits some of them. The table shows about 78,000 clones, with more than 60% occurring only once. Sequencing was performed on peripheral blood. These receptors were collected from a human donor in a cohort sampled during active COVID-19. Each CDR3 is given with its conserved first and last residue. The order of the fields is CDR3 DNA, CDR3 protein, J gene, clone size, D gene, CDR3 length, V gene. D genes are given only for firm matches. Where a row states a size, it is once, few, many or the class of an expanded clone; other rows omit it.

DNA: TGTGCCAGCTCACCACGGGACAGGGGGCGTGGGGAGCAGTACTTC
CDR3: CASSPRDRGRGEQYF
J: TRBJ2-7
size: NA
D: TRBD1
length: 15
V: TRBV18

DNA: TGTGCCAGCAGTTACTCAACTAGCGGTCGGTATGAGCAGTACTTC
CDR3: CASSYSTSGRYEQYF
J: TRBJ2-7
size: NA
D: TRBD2
length: 15
V: TRBV6-5

DNA: TGTGCCAGCTCACCACCGAAAGGGGAATTGCTTGAAGCTTTCTTT
CDR3: CASSPPKGELLEAFF
J: TRBJ1-1
size: NA
D: NA
length: 15
V: TRBV18

DNA: TGCGCCAGCAGCCCCGGGAGCGCCGGAGCCTACGAGCAGTACTTC
CDR3: CASSPGSAGAYEQYF
J: TRBJ2-7
size: NA
D: NA
length: 15
V: TRBV5-1

DNA: TGTGCCAGCAGTTACTGGGCAGGGGTCTCTAACACTGAAGCTTTCTTT
CDR3: CASSYWAGVSNTEAFF
J: TRBJ1-1
size: NA
D: NA
length: 16
V: TRBV6-5

DNA: TGTGCCAGTAGTCTTGAGCCTCAATCTTACGAGCAGTACTTC
CDR3: CASSLEPQSYEQYF
J: TRBJ2-7
size: NA
D: NA
length: 14
V: TRBV19

DNA: TGTGCCAGCAGCGAGGGGAACTGGGGCGACGCTCACTATGGCTACACCTTC
CDR3: CASSEGNWGDAHYGYTF
J: TRBJ1-2
size: NA
D: NA
length: 17
V: TRBV9

DNA: TGTGCCATTTCCCCCTCAGGGGGCCCCTTGGACACTGAAGCTTTCTTT
CDR3: CAISPSGGPLDTEAFF
J: TRBJ1-1
size: NA
D: TRBD1
length: 16
V: TRBV10-3

DNA: TGTGCCAGCAGCGTAGTTGCAGGGCACTCGGGCTACACCTTC
CDR3: CASSVVAGHSGYTF
J: TRBJ1-2
size: NA
D: NA
length: 14
V: TRBV9

DNA: TGTGCCAGCAGCCTCCGGTACGGGGTCAGTACCGGGGAGCTGTTTTTT
CDR3: CASSLRYGVSTGELFF
J: TRBJ2-2
size: NA
D: NA
length: 16
V: TRBV27

DNA: TGCGCCAGCAGCTTGGCCGGGGAGGGCTACACCTTC
CDR3: CASSLAGEGYTF
J: TRBJ1-2
size: NA
D: NA
length: 12
V: TRBV5-1

DNA: TGTGCCAGCAGACTTGACCGGGGGAATGGCTACACCTTC
CDR3: CASRLDRGNGYTF
J: TRBJ1-2
size: NA
D: NA
length: 13
V: TRBV6-5

DNA: TGCGCCAGCAGGAATTCCGGGACAGGGAAGGATCAGCCCCAGCATTTT
CDR3: CASRNSGTGKDQPQHF
J: TRBJ1-5
size: NA
D: TRBD1
length: 16
V: TRBV10-2

DNA: TGTGCCAGCAGTTTTAAGGAGTATGGCTACACCTTC
CDR3: CASSFKEYGYTF
J: TRBJ1-2
size: NA
D: NA
length: 12
V: TRBV6-5

DNA: TGTGCCACCCAACCTACAGGGTCCCCGCAGTTTTATCAGCCCCAGCATTTT
CDR3: CATQPTGSPQFYQPQHF
J: TRBJ1-5
size: once
D: NA
length: 17
V: TRBV27

DNA: TGTGCCAGCAGTTCCGAGCGGGGGGACCCCTACGAGCAGTACTTC
CDR3: CASSSERGDPYEQYF
J: TRBJ2-7
size: NA
D: TRBD2
length: 15
V: TRBV6-2/TRBV6-3

DNA: TGTGCCAGCAGCCGCCTAGGAGACGCCTACAATGAGCAGTTCTTC
CDR3: CASSRLGDAYNEQFF
J: TRBJ2-1
size: NA
D: NA
length: 15
V: TRBV13

DNA: TGTGCCACCAGTGATCCGAGACAGGGAGGAAACACCATATATTTT
CDR3: CATSDPRQGGNTIYF
J: TRBJ1-3
size: NA
D: TRBD1
length: 15
V: TRBV24-1

DNA: TGTGCCAGTATCCCATGGGGGGGCAATCAGCCCCAGCATTTT
CDR3: CASIPWGGNQPQHF
J: TRBJ1-5
size: once
D: NA
length: 14
V: TRBV19

DNA: TGTGCCAGCAGCTTAGTGGAGGGAACCAACTATGGCTACACCTTC
CDR3: CASSLVEGTNYGYTF
J: TRBJ1-2
size: NA
D: NA
length: 15
V: TRBV7-8

DNA: TGTGCCAGCAGCTTAGACGGGAGCTCCTATAATTCACCCCTCCACTTT
CDR3: CASSLDGSSYNSPLHF
J: TRBJ1-6
size: NA
D: NA
length: 16
V: TRBV7-2

DNA: TGTGCCAGCAGTTTAGCCGGGGGGACTGAAGCTTTCTTT
CDR3: CASSLAGGTEAFF
J: TRBJ1-1
size: NA
D: NA
length: 13
V: TRBV27

DNA: TGTGCCTGGAGTGCATCCGAGACAGGGGATGAGCAGTACTTC
CDR3: CAWSASETGDEQYF
J: TRBJ2-7
size: NA
D: TRBD1
length: 14
V: TRBV30

DNA: TGCGCCAGCAAAGGACAGGGGTCCTACAATGAGCAGTTCTTC
CDR3: CASKGQGSYNEQFF
J: TRBJ2-1
size: NA
D: TRBD1
length: 14
V: TRBV5-1

DNA: TGTGCCAGCAGCCTTGGGACAGGGAAGTTGGGCACTGAAGCTTTCTTT
CDR3: CASSLGTGKLGTEAFF
J: TRBJ1-1
size: few
D: TRBD1
length: 16
V: TRBV3-1/TRBV3-2

DNA: TGCAGTGCTGGGCCCTCCTACGAGCAGTACTTC
CDR3: CSAGPSYEQYF
J: TRBJ2-7
size: few
D: NA
length: 11
V: TRBV20-1

DNA: TGTGCCAGCAGCCGGGGCCCAGGGGCTGGAAACACCATATATTTT
CDR3: CASSRGPGAGNTIYF
J: TRBJ1-3
size: NA
D: NA
length: 15
V: TRBV7-3

DNA: TGCGCCAGCAGCCAAGACTCGGGACTAGCGTTGGACTACGAGCAGTACTTC
CDR3: CASSQDSGLALDYEQYF
J: TRBJ2-7
size: NA
D: TRBD2
length: 17
V: TRBV4-1

DNA: TGCGCCAGCAGCTTGGCCTATATAGGCGGGGGGCAAGATACGCAGTATTTT
CDR3: CASSLAYIGGGQDTQYF
J: TRBJ2-3
size: few
D: TRBD2
length: 17
V: TRBV5-1

DNA: TGTGCCACTTCCGCGACAGGGTCAGGTTGGGGCGAGCAGTACTTC
CDR3: CATSATGSGWGEQYF
J: TRBJ2-7
size: NA
D: TRBD1
length: 15
V: TRBV24-1

DNA: TGTGCCACCAGTGAACCCGACTTAAGAAGGGCGGGCACCGGGGAGCTGTTTTTT
CDR3: CATSEPDLRRAGTGELFF
J: TRBJ2-2
size: once
D: NA
length: 18
V: TRBV24-1

DNA: TGTGCCAGCAGCGCCGGGACAGAGGCAGGCGAGCAGTACTTC
CDR3: CASSAGTEAGEQYF
J: TRBJ2-7
size: NA
D: TRBD1
length: 14
V: TRBV6-2/TRBV6-3

DNA: TGTGCCAGCAGCTACCTAGACAGGGGGCATGAGCAGTACTTC
CDR3: CASSYLDRGHEQYF
J: TRBJ2-7
size: NA
D: TRBD1
length: 14
V: TRBV5-6

DNA: TGTGCCAGCTCACCCTCCCAAGGAGGGGCAACAGATACGCAGTATTTT
CDR3: CASSPSQGGATDTQYF
J: TRBJ2-3
size: NA
D: NA
length: 16
V: TRBV18

DNA: TGTGCCAGCAGCCTAACCAAGAACACAGATACGCAGTATTTT
CDR3: CASSLTKNTDTQYF
J: TRBJ2-3
size: NA
D: NA
length: 14
V: TRBV11-3

DNA: TGCGCCAGCAGCCCCGGGACAACTAGCACAGATACGCAGTATTTT
CDR3: CASSPGTTSTDTQYF
J: TRBJ2-3
size: NA
D: NA
length: 15
V: TRBV5-1

DNA: TGTGCCAGCAGCTTAGGGAGACCGGGACTAGCGGGGGGTAGAGATACGCAGTATTTT
CDR3: CASSLGRPGLAGGRDTQYF
J: TRBJ2-3
size: NA
D: TRBD2
length: 19
V: TRBV7-9

DNA: TGTGCCAGCAGGGAGACAGGGTTTGATGAAAAACTGTTTTTT
CDR3: CASRETGFDEKLFF
J: TRBJ1-4
size: NA
D: TRBD1
length: 14
V: TRBV6-5

DNA: TGTGCCAGCTCACCACCGTGGGAACAGGGGAGATGGAATGAGCAGTTCTTC
CDR3: CASSPPWEQGRWNEQFF
J: TRBJ2-1
size: many
D: TRBD1
length: 17
V: TRBV18

DNA: TGTGCCAGCAAGGATTGGGACAGGGTCAACGAGCAGTACTTC
CDR3: CASKDWDRVNEQYF
J: TRBJ2-7
size: NA
D: TRBD1
length: 14
V: TRBV2

DNA: TGCGCCAGCAGCCTGATGACTAGCGGGGGCACAGATACGCAGTATTTT
CDR3: CASSLMTSGGTDTQYF
J: TRBJ2-3
size: NA
D: TRBD2
length: 16
V: TRBV5-1

DNA: TGTGCCAGCAGCCACAGGGGCTGGGAGCAGTACTTC
CDR3: CASSHRGWEQYF
J: TRBJ2-7
size: few
D: TRBD1
length: 12
V: TRBV7-8

DNA: TGTGCCAGCACGCCAGGGGATCGCCCGTCCTACGAGCAGTACTTC
CDR3: CASTPGDRPSYEQYF
J: TRBJ2-7
size: few
D: NA
length: 15
V: TRBV5-4

DNA: TGCGCCAGCAGCTTTGGGGGGTTAGGGGCCAACGTCCTGACTTTC
CDR3: CASSFGGLGANVLTF
J: TRBJ2-6
size: NA
D: NA
length: 15
V: TRBV5-1

DNA: TGCAGTGCTAGTCCCAAGGGACTAGCGGGGGGCGGGGAGACCCAGTACTTC
CDR3: CSASPKGLAGGGETQYF
J: TRBJ2-5
size: NA
D: TRBD2
length: 17
V: TRBV20-1

DNA: TGTGCCATCAGTCTACTCCGGGACAGAGCTAACTACGAGCAGTACTTC
CDR3: CAISLLRDRANYEQYF
J: TRBJ2-7
size: few
D: TRBD1
length: 16
V: TRBV10-3